This is a list of T cell receptor beta chains from one sample in a study of CD8 T cells in Susac syndrome. TCRdb fed the immunoSEQ multiplex PCR reads into MiXCR, producing one record per CDR3 protein. The table lists about 71,000 distinct CDR3 sequences, 93% of them singletons. What was sequenced was CD4+ T cells from PBMCs. These receptor sequences come from a human donor with Susac syndrome. The CDR3 runs from the conserved cysteine through the conserved F or W. A D gene is named only where the DNA matches it firmly. Rows give clone size only sometimes, using once, few, many, or a class for an expanded clone.

abundance	d_gene	v_gene	j_gene	CDR3nt	CDR3aa
-	-	TRBV28	TRBJ1-2	TGTGCCAGCAGTTTTGATGGAATCTATGGCTACACCTTC	CASSFDGIYGYTF
-	TRBD1	TRBV6-1	TRBJ1-3	TGTGCCAGCAGTCCGACCCTAGGGACAGGGACTGGAAACACCATATATTTT	CASSPTLGTGTGNTIYF
-	-	TRBV9	TRBJ2-2	TGTGCCAGCAGCGTAGTGGGGTACACCGGGGAGCTGTTTTTT	CASSVVGYTGELFF
-	-	TRBV2	TRBJ2-4	TGTGCCAGCAGGACCCGGGCAGCCAAAAACATTCAGTACTTC	CASRTRAAKNIQYF
-	-	TRBV29-1	TRBJ1-2	TGCAGCGTTGCTAGCGGGGATCTTTCTGGCTACACCTTC	CSVASGDLSGYTF
few	-	TRBV7-2	TRBJ1-5	TGTGCCAGCAGCTTAGAGGGGAGGGGCCGCAATCAGCCCCAGCATTTT	CASSLEGRGRNQPQHF
-	TRBD1	TRBV5-1	TRBJ1-1	TGCGCCAGCAGCTGGGGCCGGACAGGGCAAACTGAAGCTTTCTTT	CASSWGRTGQTEAFF
-	-	TRBV5-1	TRBJ2-7	TGCGCCAGCAGCTTCTTGCAGCGAAATTACGAGCAGTACTTC	CASSFLQRNYEQYF
once	TRBD1	TRBV20-1	TRBJ2-7	TGCAGTGCTAGTCGAAGGTCGGGGAACCGGGACAGGGCGCACCTTGAGCAGTACTTC	CSASRRSGNRDRAHLEQYF
-	-	TRBV4-3	TRBJ1-1	TGCGCCAGCAGCCAAGAGAGACCAGGGTTTGAAGCTTTCTTT	CASSQERPGFEAFF
-	-	TRBV28	TRBJ2-2	TGTGCCAGCAGCGTGACGCCCGGTAGGACCGGGGAGCTGTTTTTT	CASSVTPGRTGELFF
-	-	TRBV12-3/TRBV12-4	TRBJ1-5	TGTGCCAGCAGTTTTGGAAGAGATCAGCCCCAGCATTTT	CASSFGRDQPQHF
-	-	TRBV4-1	TRBJ2-5	TGCGCCAGCAGCCAGCAGGTTTTACAAGAGACCCAGTACTTC	CASSQQVLQETQYF
-	-	TRBV7-9	TRBJ2-1	TGTGCCAGCAGCCGCGACAGGTATGAGCAGTTCTTC	CASSRDRYEQFF
-	-	TRBV5-1	TRBJ2-7	TGCGCCAGCAGCTTGTTGGGACATAGCTCCTACGAGCAGTACTTC	CASSLLGHSSYEQYF
-	-	TRBV7-2	TRBJ1-6	TGTGCCAGCAGCTCTTTTCAGGTTGATAATTCACCCCTCCACTTT	CASSSFQVDNSPLHF
once	-	TRBV19	TRBJ1-1	TGTGCCAGTAGTATCCCGAATTTATCGCAGAACACTGAAGCTTTCTTT	CASSIPNLSQNTEAFF
once	TRBD1	TRBV24-1	TRBJ1-1	TGTGCCATCCCGGGACAGCATCTTACTGAAGCTTTCTTT	CAIPGQHLTEAFF
-	-	TRBV20-1	TRBJ2-3	TGCAGTGCTAGCGCTCTCTCTAGGATGGATACGCAGTATTTT	CSASALSRMDTQYF
-	TRBD2	TRBV3-1	TRBJ2-2	TGTGCCAGCAGCCGGTCGGGACTAGCGGGTATCGGGGAGCTGTTTTTT	CASSRSGLAGIGELFF
-	TRBD1	TRBV7-8	TRBJ1-1	TGTGCCAGCAGTTTCGACAGGGGACGGTTGGCTTTCTTT	CASSFDRGRLAFF
-	-	TRBV5-1	TRBJ1-6	TGCGCCAGCATCCCAGGGCCGAATTCACCCCTCCACTTT	CASIPGPNSPLHF
-	TRBD1	TRBV7-3	TRBJ1-2	TGTGCCAGCAGCTCACGACAGGGGTTTGGCTACACCTTC	CASSSRQGFGYTF
-	-	TRBV27	TRBJ2-7	TGTGCCAGCAGGCCACTGGGGAGGAGAGGGCAGTACTTC	CASRPLGRRGQYF
-	-	TRBV6-2/TRBV6-3	TRBJ1-5	TGTGCCAGCAGTTCCCAGATAGCGACGGGGCCCCAGCATTTT	CASSSQIATGPQHF
-	TRBD2	TRBV6-2/TRBV6-3	TRBJ2-5	TGTGCCAGCAGTTTGAGCGGGGGCCAAGAGACCCAGTACTTC	CASSLSGGQETQYF
-	-	TRBV2	TRBJ1-1	TGTGCCAGCAGACTCGACAGTATTGCTTTCTTT	CASRLDSIAFF
once	-	TRBV20-1	TRBJ2-2	TGCAGTGCTAGTCCCCCCGGTAGATGGAACACCGGGGAGCTGTTTTTT	CSASPPGRWNTGELFF
-	-	TRBV6-5	TRBJ2-1	TGTGCCAGCAACTCTGCGGGGCAGGGACACAATGAGCAGTTCTTC	CASNSAGQGHNEQFF
-	TRBD1	TRBV5-4	TRBJ1-3	TGTGCCAGCAGCTTGGGGGGGACAGGATCTGGAAACACCATATATTTT	CASSLGGTGSGNTIYF